Below, one TCR beta chain is given with its context. The antigen is undetermined. The repertoire was sequenced with immunoSEQ multiplex PCR; TCRdb's copy has only in-frame clones and lacks some. Among about 100,000 clones listed, approximately 90% were seen once. The CDR3 totals 16 residues. CDR1 is SEHNR, CDR2 FQNEAQ, per germline (reference sequence). Losses at the gene ends were 5 bases for V and 3 bases for J; bases not matched to a gene: 12. This specimen comes from a study of T cell responses to AZD1222 COVID-19 vaccine. Overall study context: Some second doses came at about 4 weeks and others at about 12 weeks; these were pooled. General study results and limits: Females made up more of the donors, who were largely white British, and clonal diversity may have come out too low. Seropositive status at baseline applied to only six AZD1222 recipients.

The TCR was taken from an adult in good health. The specimen was peripheral blood, collected on day 0 of AZD1222 vaccination. J is TRBJ1-2 and V is TRBV7-9, with 7 bases lining up with TRBD1. CDR3: CASSGVGTEGYYGYTF. CDR3 DNA: TGTGCCAGCAGCGGAGTTGGGACAGAAGGGTACTATGGCTACACCTTC. The full variable domain, rest sourced from reference TRBV7-9 and TRBJ1-2, is DTGVSQNPRHKITKRGQNVTFRCDPISEHNRLYWYRQTLGQGPEFLTYFQNEAQLEKSRLLSDRFSAERPKGSFSTLEIQRTEQGDSAMYLCASSGVGTEGYYGYTFGSGTRLTVV.